Listed here are 5 T cell receptor beta chains from one sample, sequenced in a study of T-cell reconstitution after alpha-beta-depleted transplantation in children (dated by TCRdb to about 2016). The library was obtained by PCR. Sequencing was carried out with an Illumina HiSeq 2500. Molecular barcoding was employed in the preparation of TCR libraries, with unique molecular identifiers being used to normalize TCRbeta repertoire quantification. TCRdb reprocessing: public reads trimmed at Q25 with fastp, clones called with MiXCR, in-frame beta chains kept. For every CDR3 protein sequence, its rows merge into one entry that carries the most common genes and DNA. This sample comprises around 380,000 distinct CDR3 sequences, under 13% of them detected only once. Roughly 6% of the sample rests with the top ten. Sample: PBMCs from the stem cell graft donor, taken from the stem cell graft. The receptor set was obtained from a human donor who donated a stem cell graft to a child with acute myeloid leukemia.

The gene calls are TRBV6-1 and TRBJ2-1; D gene ambiguous. CDR3 length: 11 amino acids. Trimming pared 5 bases from V and 9 bases from J, leaving 8 bases between. Germline V lookup: CDR1 MNHNS, CDR2 SASEGT. The CDR3 loop reads CASSPMAEQFF. The CDR3 DNA reads as TGTGCCAGCAGTCCCATGGCTGAGCAGTTCTTC.

The V and J genes are TRBV6-5 and TRBJ2-7; possible D gene TRBD1, 6 bases. Germline V gene lookup returns CDR1 MNHEY and CDR2 SVGAGI. The CDR3 consists of 15 residues. V was cut by 4 bases and J by 2 bases, with 15 bases left in between. The CDR3 DNA follows: TGTGCCAGCAGTTCTTCCGGGACATCTCCCTACGAGCAGTACTTC. Translating gives CASSSSGTSPYEQYF.

CDR3 coding DNA: TGCGCCAGCAGCTGGACAGAGAACACTGAAGCTTTCTTT. Residues: CASSWTENTEAFF. V is TRBV5-1 and J is TRBJ1-1, with a tentative D call TRBD1 (6 bases). This CDR3 contains 13 residues. Trimming left V 3 bases short and J 1 base short, with 7 bases between. Germline CDR1 is SGHRS and CDR2 is YFSETQ.

Many counts were recorded for this clonotype. The rearrangement links TRBV5-1 to TRBJ2-3; D unclear. The CDR3 length is 14 residues. V was cut by 4 bases and J by 2 bases, with 11 bases left in between. Germline CDR1 SGHRS, CDR2 YFSETQ. The CDR3 spells CASSPGLTTDTQYF. CDR3 sequence (DNA): TGCGCCAGCAGCCCCGGTTTGACCACAGATACGCAGTATTTT.

This clonotype showed up just a few times. This chain connects TRBV29-1 to TRBJ1-2, with 9 bases matching TRBD1. Germline CDR1 SQVTM, CDR2 ANQGSEA. This CDR3 has 15 amino acids. V dropped 4 bases and J dropped 1; count of bases not matched to a gene: 7. The CDR3 DNA follows: TGCAGCGTTGCCACAGGGGGCGCATTTAACTATGGCTACACCTTC. This translates into CSVATGGAFNYGYTF.